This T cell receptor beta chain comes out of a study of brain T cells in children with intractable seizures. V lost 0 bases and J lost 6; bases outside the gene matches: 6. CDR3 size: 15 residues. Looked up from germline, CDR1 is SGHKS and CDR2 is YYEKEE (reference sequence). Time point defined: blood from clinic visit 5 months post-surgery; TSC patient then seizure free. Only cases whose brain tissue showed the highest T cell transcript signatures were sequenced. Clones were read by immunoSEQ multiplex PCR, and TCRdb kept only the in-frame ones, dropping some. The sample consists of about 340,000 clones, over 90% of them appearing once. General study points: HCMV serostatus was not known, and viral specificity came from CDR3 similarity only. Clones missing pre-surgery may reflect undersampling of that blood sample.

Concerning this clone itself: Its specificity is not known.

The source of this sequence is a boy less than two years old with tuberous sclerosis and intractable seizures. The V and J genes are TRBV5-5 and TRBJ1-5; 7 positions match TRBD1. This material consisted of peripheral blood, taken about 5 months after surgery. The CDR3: CASSLGAGGGQPQHF. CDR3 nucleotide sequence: TGTGCCAGCAGCTTGGGGGCAGGGGGAGGTCAGCCCCAGCATTTT.